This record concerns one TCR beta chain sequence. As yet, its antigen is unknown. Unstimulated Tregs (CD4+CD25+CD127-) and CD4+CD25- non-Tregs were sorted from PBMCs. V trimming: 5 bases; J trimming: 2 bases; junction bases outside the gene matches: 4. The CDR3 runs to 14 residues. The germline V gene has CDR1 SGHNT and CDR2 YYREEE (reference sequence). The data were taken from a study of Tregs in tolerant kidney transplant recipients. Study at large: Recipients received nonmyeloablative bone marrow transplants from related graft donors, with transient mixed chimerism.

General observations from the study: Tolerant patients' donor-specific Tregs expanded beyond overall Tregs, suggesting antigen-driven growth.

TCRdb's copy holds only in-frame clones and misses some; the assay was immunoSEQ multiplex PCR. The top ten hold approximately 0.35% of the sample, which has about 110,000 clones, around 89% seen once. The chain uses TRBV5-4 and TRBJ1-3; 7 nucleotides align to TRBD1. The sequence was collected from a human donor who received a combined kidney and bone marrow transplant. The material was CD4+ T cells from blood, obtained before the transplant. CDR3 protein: CASSLQGAGNTIYF. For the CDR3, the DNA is TGTGCCAGCAGTCTTCAGGGGGCTGGAAACACCATATATTTT.